Given below is one T cell receptor beta chain in context. Its target is not known. These data belong to a study of shared clonotypes between healthy human individuals. This CDR3 has 14 residues. CDR1 is SGHVS and CDR2 is FQNEAQ in the germline V gene. The V end lost 1 base, the J end lost 8 bases, and 14 bases lay between the germline ends. The data were produced by immunoSEQ multiplex PCR, yet TCRdb's version contains in-frame clones alone and is incomplete. The table records 650,000 to 700,000 clones, roughly 88% of them present only once. Study-wide results and limits: Across a few donors, naive CD4 shared 5% to 5.5%, naive CD8 3% to 3.5%, memory CD4 less than 2.5%, memory CD8 0.4% to 0.5%. Larger estimated richness was generally seen in naive subsets than in memory subsets.

The sequenced sample was memory CD8+ T cells from PBMCs. The subset is: CD45RO+ cells pooled with CCR7-negative TemRA cells. The TCR originated in a man younger than 35 in good health. Some clones in this sample may be carry-over from other donors' samples. The chain couples TRBV7-8 to TRBJ2-5; possibly TRBD1 for D (5 bases). CDR3 protein: CASSLEDNQDTQYF. In DNA, the CDR3 is TGTGCCAGCAGCTTAGAGGACAACCAGGACACCCAGTACTTC.